Listed here are 30 T cell receptor beta chains from one sample, sequenced in a study of T cells after yellow fever vaccination. TCRdb ran MiXCR on the 5' RACE reads and lists one entry per CDR3 protein. The sample holds approximately 150,000 distinct CDR3 sequences, roughly 9% seen once. Sample: CD8+ T cells sorted from PBMCs, taken 45 days after the yellow fever booster vaccination. All receptors derive from a man between 18 and 35 years old who received the YFV17D yellow fever vaccine.

This clonotype was recorded many times. The chain carries TRBV6-5 and TRBJ1-6; no reliable D call. V lost 5 bases to trimming and J lost 3 bases, with 8 bases between them. Germline CDR1 reads MNHEY; CDR2 reads SVGAGI. The CDR3 is made up of 14 amino acids. The CDR3 loop reads CASSPGYYNSPLHF. The CDR3 coding sequence is TGTGCCAGCAGTCCCGGCTACTATAATTCACCCCTCCACTTT.

This clonotype appeared a few times. At one end, the junction sequence differs from germline, possibly due to a read error. This sequence joins TRBV7-9 and TRBJ2-1; D unresolved. The CDR3 extends over 13 amino acids. Germline V CDR1 and CDR2: SEHNR, FQNEAQ (reference sequence). This chain's CDR3 is CASSHLDLRSRIF. The CDR3 DNA reads TGTGCCAGCAGCCATCTGGACCTGAGGTCAAGGATCTTC. Combining the CDR3 with reference TRBV7-9 and TRBJ2-1 gives the whole variable domain DTGVSQNPRHKITKRGQNVTFRCDPISEHNRLYWYRQTLGQGPEFLTYFQNEAQLEKSRLLSDRFSAERPKGSFSTLEIQRTEQGDSAMYLCASSHLDLRSRIFGPGTRLTVL.

The rearrangement joins TRBV7-9 to TRBJ2-7; 7 nucleotides agree with TRBD1. Trimming removed 11 bases from V and 4 bases from J; junction bases left unmatched: 14. The V gene's germline CDR1 is SEHNR and CDR2 FQNEAQ (reference sequence). The CDR3 contains 14 residues. In DNA, the CDR3 is TGTGCCTCCTCGACGGTTACAGGGGTTTACGAGCAGTACTTC. Its translation: CASSTVTGVYEQYF.

This clonotype was seen repeatedly, ten times or more. This rearrangement joins TRBV12-3 or TRBV12-4 to TRBJ1-1; 7 bases match TRBD1. The CDR3 has 13 amino acids. Trimming took 10 bases from V and 5 from J; bases not matched to a gene: 10. This CDR3 is CATLTGLVTEAFF. The CDR3 DNA reads TGTGCCACCCTGACAGGGTTAGTAACTGAAGCTTTCTTT.

The chain recombines TRBV4-2 with TRBJ1-6, with TRBD1 identical over 10 bases. Looked up from germline, CDR1 is LGHNA and CDR2 is YNFKEQ. With V trimmed by 0 bases and J by 6 bases, 5 bases remained unmatched. The CDR3 runs to 17 residues. The CDR3 loop is CASSQDPGQGFNSPLHF. CDR3 sequence (DNA): TGTGCCAGCAGCCAAGATCCGGGACAGGGGTTTAATTCACCCCTCCACTTT.

This clonotype has ten or more counts. The rearrangement joins TRBV5-1 to TRBJ2-7; no reliable D call. V shed 4 bases and J shed 0 bases, with 8 bases lying between them. The CDR3 totals 13 residues. CDR1 is SGHRS and CDR2 is YFSETQ in the germline V gene. CDR3 coding DNA: TGCGCCAGCAGCCTGACGGGCTCCTACGAGCAGTACGTC. Translation: CASSLTGSYEQYV.

This rearrangement joins TRBV7-8 to TRBJ2-4; a weak D match, TRBD1 (6 bases). V dropped 1 base and J dropped 2 bases, with 27 bases sitting between them. The germline gives CDR1 SGHVS, CDR2 FQNEAQ. The CDR3 consists of 21 residues. CDR3 DNA: TGTGCCAGCAGCTTAGTGCTACCGGACAGCGTCGGCTTGATGACCAAAAACATTCAGTACTTC. Residues: CASSLVLPDSVGLMTKNIQYF.

The gene calls are TRBV7-9 and TRBJ2-5; a possible D gene is TRBD2 (6 bases). The CDR3 covers 16 residues. V was clipped by 1 base and J by 0 bases, with 12 bases between them. Germline V gene lookup returns CDR1 SEHNR and CDR2 FQNEAQ (reference sequence). The chain's CDR3 is CASSLVGRGYQETQYF. The CDR3 coding sequence is TGTGCCAGCAGCTTAGTGGGTCGGGGGTACCAAGAGACCCAGTACTTC.

In its sample, this clonotype was seen many times. V gene TRBV27 combines with J gene TRBJ2-5, with a tentative D call TRBD2 (5 bases). Deletions cut 2 bases from V and 5 bases from J, with 15 bases between. The CDR3 consists of 15 residues. The germline gives CDR1 MNHEY, CDR2 SMNVEV (reference sequence). The CDR3 nucleotides are TGTGCCAGCAGTTTAGAAGGCAGCCGGAGGGAGACCCAGTACTTC. This translates into CASSLEGSRRETQYF.

There are a few counts of this clonotype. The chain employs TRBV7-8 and TRBJ2-5, with D unresolved. Trimming removed 5 bases at V and 3 bases at J, with 10 bases between. The CDR3 is made up of 13 amino acids. Looked up from germline, CDR1 is SGHVS and CDR2 is FQNEAQ. The CDR3 DNA follows: TGTGCCAGCAGCCGAGTTCTAAAAGAGACCCAGTACTTC. Translation gives CASSRVLKETQYF.

This clonotype appeared a few times. The V gene is TRBV3-1, the J gene TRBJ1-1; D gene ambiguous. V was clipped by 0 bases and J by 1 base, with 12 bases between them. The CDR3 loop spans 16 amino acids. CDR1 is LGHDT, CDR2 YNNKEL, per germline (reference sequence). The CDR3 DNA follows: TGTGCCAGCAGCCAAGAAGGGAAAACGGCGAACACTGAAGCTTTCTTT. Its protein product is CASSQEGKTANTEAFF.

The rearrangement uses TRBV11-2 and TRBJ2-3; 8 bases are shared with TRBD1. Unmatched junction bases numbered 12, after V lost 4 bases and J lost 3 bases. The CDR3 sequence is 17 residues long. CDR1 SGHAT and CDR2 FQNNGV come from the germline V gene. In nucleotides, the CDR3 is TGTGCCAGCAGCTCCCGACCGGAGACAGGGGCAACAGATACGCAGTATTTT. Amino acid sequence: CASSSRPETGATDTQYF. Looking up the rest from reference TRBV11-2 and TRBJ2-3 gives the full variable domain: EAGVAQSPRYKIIEKRQSVAFWCNPISGHATLYWYQQILGQGPKLLIQFQNNGVVDDSQLPKDRFSAERLKGVDSTLKIQPAKLEDSAVYLCASSSRPETGATDTQYFGPGTRLTVL.

The CDR3 DNA sequence: TGTGCCAGCAGCCAAGATGACGCGCGGTACACCGGGGAGCTGTTTTTT. As protein: CASSQDDARYTGELFF. The V and J genes are TRBV14 and TRBJ2-2; D is unresolved. The V and J ends lost 0 bases and 3 bases respectively, with 11 bases between them. CDR1 and CDR2 (germline): SGHDN, FVKESK. The CDR3 spans 16 residues.

This clonotype was seen a handful of times. V is TRBV7-8 and J is TRBJ2-7, with D perhaps matching TRBD1 (6 bases). Trimming pared 5 bases from V and 0 bases from J, leaving 20 bases between. From germline, CDR1 is SGHVS and CDR2 FQNEAQ. This CDR3 has 17 residues. CDR3 bases: TGTGCCAGCAGCGTAGGGATAACAGGGCTAAGCTCCTACGAGCAGTACTTC. As protein: CASSVGITGLSSYEQYF.

The rearrangement links TRBV28 to TRBJ1-1, with D unresolved. Germline V gene lookup returns CDR1 MDHEN and CDR2 SYDVKM. The CDR3 covers 16 residues. Trimming cost V 0 bases and J 5 bases, with 16 bases left between them. CDR3: CASSLWNSYRITEAFF. CDR3 DNA: TGTGCCAGCAGTTTATGGAACAGTTATAGGATTACTGAAGCTTTCTTT.

A few counts support this clonotype. This sequence joins TRBV6-2 or TRBV6-3 and TRBJ2-3, with 10 bases that match TRBD2. Germline trimming cut 8 bases from V and 2 bases from J; bases unmatched to any gene: 4. The CDR3 consists of 14 residues. The germline gives CDR1 MNHEY, CDR2 SVGEGT. The CDR3 sequence is CASASGGATDTQYF. The CDR3 DNA follows: TGTGCCAGCGCCAGCGGGGGGGCCACAGATACGCAGTATTTT.

The chain links TRBV29-1 to TRBJ2-7; TRBD1 aligns across 8 bases. Germline CDR1 reads SQVTM; CDR2 reads ANQGSEA. J gave up 3 bases and V 1 base, and 11 bases lay outside the gene matches. The CDR3 has 16 residues. The CDR3, as DNA: TGCAGCGTTGAAGTACCGACCTCAGGGGGCCTCTACGAGCAGTACTTC. It is translated as CSVEVPTSGGLYEQYF.

The chain's CDR3 is CASSQDSRGYEQYF. CDR3 sequence (DNA): TGCGCCAGCAGCCAAGATTCCCGGGGTTACGAGCAGTACTTC. The chain employs TRBV4-3 and TRBJ2-7; D possibly corresponds to TRBD2 (5 bases). The length of the CDR3 is 14 residues. The germline V gene encodes CDR1 LGHNA and CDR2 YSLEER. V dropped 0 bases and J dropped 4 bases, with 10 bases sitting between them.

This clonotype was observed a few times. The chain carries TRBV4-1 and TRBJ1-5; D may be TRBD1 (5 bases). Trimming stripped 3 bases from V and 4 bases from J, with 13 bases between. The germline gives CDR1 MGHRA, CDR2 YSYEKL. The CDR3 consists of 15 residues. The DNA for the CDR3 is TGCGCCAGCAGCCAGCGGGACGGATCGAATCAGCCCCAGCATTTT. It encodes CASSQRDGSNQPQHF.

This clonotype was seen repeatedly, ten times or more. The rearrangement uses TRBV7-2 and TRBJ2-1; a weak D match, TRBD2 (6 bases). CDR1 and CDR2 (germline): SGHTA, FQGNSA. This CDR3 has 16 amino acids. Deletions cut 5 bases from V and 0 bases from J, with 14 bases between. CDR3 region: CASSPMTRASYNEQFF. CDR3 coding DNA: TGTGCCAGCAGCCCCATGACTAGGGCCTCCTACAATGAGCAGTTCTTC.

This clonotype was seen repeatedly, ten times or more. At one boundary the junction diverges from the germline segment, which might be a read error. The V gene is TRBV7-3, the J gene TRBJ2-1; 9 positions agree with TRBD1. Germline CDR1 reads SGHTA; CDR2 reads FQGTGA. The CDR3 length is 15 residues. For the CDR3, the DNA is TGTGCCAGCAGCGTAACAGGGGGCCTCGGCAATGAGCAGTTCTTC. Its protein is CASSVTGGLGNEQFF.

J is TRBJ2-7 and V is TRBV27, with 7 bases that match TRBD1. V was pared by 6 bases and J by 3 bases, with 8 bases of the junction left unmatched. The CDR3 length is 14 residues. CDR1 and CDR2 (germline): MNHEY, SMNVEV (reference sequence). The CDR3 loop is CASSTRTGHYEQYV. For the CDR3, the DNA is TGTGCCAGCAGCACCCGGACAGGACACTACGAGCAGTACGTC.

The V gene is TRBV5-4, the J gene TRBJ2-7; D is unclear. The CDR3 runs 13 residues. The V gene lost 0 bases and the J gene lost 3 bases, with 7 bases spanning the gap. CDR1 SGHNT and CDR2 YYREEE come from the germline V gene (reference sequence). The CDR3: CASSLDSDYEQYF. DNA of the CDR3: TGTGCCAGCAGCTTGGACTCAGACTACGAGCAGTACTTC.

The chain couples TRBV7-3 to TRBJ2-1; D may correspond to TRBD1 or TRBD2 (5 bases each). The CDR3 totals 17 residues. Looked up from germline, CDR1 is SGHTA and CDR2 is FQGTGA. The V gene lost 5 bases and the J gene lost 2 bases, with 19 bases spanning the gap. The CDR3 DNA reads TGTGCCAGCAGCCGAACCCCGGGGTCAGGGCCCTACAATGAGCAGTTCTTC. Encoded protein: CASSRTPGSGPYNEQFF.

This clonotype was counted a few times. This CDR3 reads CASSSIGELFF. The CDR3 nucleotides read TGTGCCAGCAGCTCGATCGGGGAGCTGTTTTTT. V is TRBV7-9 and J is TRBJ2-2; D unclear. Germline V gene sequence: CDR1 SEHNR, CDR2 FQNEAQ (reference sequence). The CDR3 spans 11 residues. The V and J ends lost 4 bases and 7 bases respectively, with 4 bases between them.

Many counts were recorded for this clonotype. This rearrangement joins TRBV29-1 to TRBJ2-3; D unclear. The CDR3 runs to 15 residues. Looked up from germline, CDR1 is SQVTM and CDR2 is ANQGSEA. Trimming left V 4 bases short and J 2 bases short, with 16 bases between. DNA of the CDR3: TGCAGCGTTGGTCTTTGGCAGTCTGACACAGATACGCAGTATTTT. As protein: CSVGLWQSDTDTQYF.

This clonotype was counted many times. The rearrangement links TRBV12-3 or TRBV12-4 to TRBJ2-5; 7 bases agree with TRBD2. This CDR3 comprises 14 residues. V lost 6 bases, J lost 3 bases, and 7 bases stayed unmatched. CDR3 in DNA: TGTGCCAGCAGATCCGGGGGAGGGGAAGAGACCCAGTACTTC. It codes for CASRSGGGEETQYF.

This clonotype was found many times. This chain uses TRBV27 with TRBJ1-5, with D unresolved. V gave up 2 bases and J gave up 0 bases, with 8 bases separating them. The CDR3 spans 15 residues. Germline V gene sequence: CDR1 MNHEY, CDR2 SMNVEV (reference sequence). CDR3 nucleotides: TGTGCCAGCAGTTTAGGAGGAGGTAGCAATCAGCCCCAGCATTTT. As protein: CASSLGGGSNQPQHF.

The rearrangement joins TRBV7-9 to TRBJ1-1, with 7 bases aligning to TRBD1. Per the germline V gene, CDR1 is SEHNR and CDR2 is FQNEAQ (reference sequence). The V and J ends lost 4 bases and 4 bases, in that order; junction bases with no gene match: 12. The CDR3 sequence is 16 residues long. The CDR3: CASSSPPTGLRTEAFF. The CDR3 nucleotides are TGTGCCAGCAGCTCCCCGCCGACAGGGCTCCGCACTGAAGCTTTCTTT.

This clonotype has a handful of counts. The chain combines TRBV4-1 with TRBJ2-7; D may correspond to TRBD1 or TRBD2 (6 bases each). Trimming stripped 0 bases from V and 2 bases from J, with 14 bases between. The germline V gene has CDR1 MGHRA and CDR2 YSYEKL. This CDR3 has 16 residues. CDR3 in amino acids: CASSQDGAGGPYEQYF. CDR3 nucleotides: TGCGCCAGCAGCCAAGATGGGGCTGGGGGGCCCTACGAGCAGTACTTC.